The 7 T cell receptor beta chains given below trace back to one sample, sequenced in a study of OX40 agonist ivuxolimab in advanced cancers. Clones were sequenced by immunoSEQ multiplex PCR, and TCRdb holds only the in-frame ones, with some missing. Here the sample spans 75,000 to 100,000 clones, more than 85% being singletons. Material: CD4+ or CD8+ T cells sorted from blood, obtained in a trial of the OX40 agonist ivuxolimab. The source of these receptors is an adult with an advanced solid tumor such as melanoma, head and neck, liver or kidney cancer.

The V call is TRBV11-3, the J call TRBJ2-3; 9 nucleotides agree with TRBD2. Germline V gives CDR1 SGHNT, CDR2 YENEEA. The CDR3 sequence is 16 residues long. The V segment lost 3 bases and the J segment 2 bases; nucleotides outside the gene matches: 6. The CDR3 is CASSFAPGLATDTQYF. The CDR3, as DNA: TGTGCCAGCAGCTTCGCTCCGGGACTAGCCACAGATACGCAGTATTTT.

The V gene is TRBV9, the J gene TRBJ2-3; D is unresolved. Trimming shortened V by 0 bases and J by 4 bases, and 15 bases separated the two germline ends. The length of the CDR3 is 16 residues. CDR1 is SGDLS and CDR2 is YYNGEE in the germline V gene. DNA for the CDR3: TGTGCCAGCAGCGTAGGTGGGGTCGGGCGTTCAGATACGCAGTATTTT. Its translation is CASSVGGVGRSDTQYF.

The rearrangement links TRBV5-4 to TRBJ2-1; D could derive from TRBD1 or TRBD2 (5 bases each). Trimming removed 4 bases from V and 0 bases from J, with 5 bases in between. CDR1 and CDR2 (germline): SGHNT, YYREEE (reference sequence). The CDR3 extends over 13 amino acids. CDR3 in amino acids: CASSGGSYNEQFF. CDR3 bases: TGTGCCAGCAGCGGGGGCTCCTACAATGAGCAGTTCTTC.

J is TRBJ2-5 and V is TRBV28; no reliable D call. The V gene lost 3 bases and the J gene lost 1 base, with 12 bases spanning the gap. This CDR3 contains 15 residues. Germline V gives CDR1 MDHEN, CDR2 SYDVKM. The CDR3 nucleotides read TGTGCCAGCAGTTTCTCGTCGGCAGGCCAAGAGACCCAGTACTTC. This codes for CASSFSSAGQETQYF.

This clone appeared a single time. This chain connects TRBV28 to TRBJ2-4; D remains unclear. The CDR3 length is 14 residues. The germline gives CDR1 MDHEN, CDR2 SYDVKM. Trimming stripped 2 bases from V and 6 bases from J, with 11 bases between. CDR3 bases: TGTGCCAGCAGTTTACACTCCCGCGGAAACATTCAGTACTTC. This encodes CASSLHSRGNIQYF.

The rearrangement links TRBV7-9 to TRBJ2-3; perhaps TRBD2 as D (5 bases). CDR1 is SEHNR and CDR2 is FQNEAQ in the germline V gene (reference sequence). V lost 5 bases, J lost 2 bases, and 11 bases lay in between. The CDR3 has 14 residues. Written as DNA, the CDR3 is TGTGCCAGCAGCCCCACCGGACTCACAGATACGCAGTATTTT. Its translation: CASSPTGLTDTQYF.

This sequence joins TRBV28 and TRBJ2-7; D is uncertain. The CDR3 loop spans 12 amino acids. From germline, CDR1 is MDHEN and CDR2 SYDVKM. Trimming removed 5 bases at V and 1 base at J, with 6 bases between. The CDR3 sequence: CASSRGSYEQYF. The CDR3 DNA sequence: TGTGCCAGCAGTCGCGGTTCCTACGAGCAGTACTTC.